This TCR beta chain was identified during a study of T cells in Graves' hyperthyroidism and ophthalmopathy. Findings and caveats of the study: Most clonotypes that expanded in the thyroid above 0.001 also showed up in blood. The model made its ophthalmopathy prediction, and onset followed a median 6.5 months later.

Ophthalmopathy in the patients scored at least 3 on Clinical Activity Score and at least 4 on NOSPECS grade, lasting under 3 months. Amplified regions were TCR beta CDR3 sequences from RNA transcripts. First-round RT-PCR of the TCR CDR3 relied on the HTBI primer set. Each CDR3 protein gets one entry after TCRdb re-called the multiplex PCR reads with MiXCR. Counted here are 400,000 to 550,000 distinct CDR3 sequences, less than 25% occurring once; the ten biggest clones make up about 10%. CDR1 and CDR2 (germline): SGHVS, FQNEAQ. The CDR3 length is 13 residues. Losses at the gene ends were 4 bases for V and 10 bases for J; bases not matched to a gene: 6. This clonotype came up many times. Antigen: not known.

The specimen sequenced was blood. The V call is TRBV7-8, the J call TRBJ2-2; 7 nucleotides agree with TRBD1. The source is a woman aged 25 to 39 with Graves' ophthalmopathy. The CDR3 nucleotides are TGTGCCAGCAGCTCCGACAGGGCTACGGAGCTGTTTTTT. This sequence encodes CASSSDRATELFF.